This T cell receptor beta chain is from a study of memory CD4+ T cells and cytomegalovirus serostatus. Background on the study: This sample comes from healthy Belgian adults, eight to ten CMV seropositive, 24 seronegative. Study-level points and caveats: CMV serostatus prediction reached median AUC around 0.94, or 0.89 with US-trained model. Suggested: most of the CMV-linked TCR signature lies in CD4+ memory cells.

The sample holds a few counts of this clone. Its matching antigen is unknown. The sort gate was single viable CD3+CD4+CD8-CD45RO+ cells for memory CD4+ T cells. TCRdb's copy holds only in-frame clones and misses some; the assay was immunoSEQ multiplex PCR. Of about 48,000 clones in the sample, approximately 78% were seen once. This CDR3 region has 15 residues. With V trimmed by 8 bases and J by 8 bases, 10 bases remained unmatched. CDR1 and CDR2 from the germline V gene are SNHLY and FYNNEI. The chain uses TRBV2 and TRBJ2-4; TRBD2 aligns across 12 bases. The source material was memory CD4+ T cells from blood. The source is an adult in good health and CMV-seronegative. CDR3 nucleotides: TGTGCCAGCGCCGGGAGACTAGCGGGAGAGGACATTCAGTACTTC. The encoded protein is CASAGRLAGEDIQYF.